The source of this T cell receptor (beta chain) is a study of T cells in Graves' hyperthyroidism and ophthalmopathy. This clonotype was counted at least ten times. CDR3 size: 16 residues. Trimming took off 4 bases at V and 8 bases at J, with 21 bases between the two ends. Researchers took RNA transcripts and amplified the TCR beta CDR3 regions from them. An initial round of RT-PCR targeting the TCR CDR3 relied on the HTBI primer set. TCRdb re-analysed the multiplex PCR reads in MiXCR, keeping a single row per CDR3 protein. The table lists 300,000 to 450,000 distinct CDR3 sequences, just under 25% of them singletons. Those patients with uncontrolled infection, other autoimmune disease, pregnancy or lactation were excluded.

Sequencing was done on a sample of blood. This receptor was obtained from a man between 50 and 59 years old with Graves' hyperthyroidism. This chain joins TRBV12-3 or TRBV12-4 and TRBJ2-1; D possibly uses TRBD1 or TRBD2 (6 bases each). The chain's CDR3 is CASSSRARRGLDEQFF. In DNA, the CDR3 is TGTGCCAGCAGTTCGCGGGCCCGCCGGGGGCTGGATGAGCAGTTCTTC.